This record looks at one T cell receptor (beta chain) sequence and its context. V was clipped by 4 bases and J by 1 base, with 4 bases between them. Looked up from germline, CDR1 is MGHRA and CDR2 is YSYEKL. The CDR3 loop spans 12 amino acids. Extracted RNA was reverse transcribed into cDNA, the sequencing template. Generated by immunoSEQ multiplex PCR, the TCRdb table keeps only in-frame clones and is missing some. The sample consists of around 180,000 clones, around 60% of them appearing once. This record comes from a study of CD8+ T cells in alopecia areata. Treatment described: oral pan-JAK inhibitor, 5-10 mg twice daily.

The sample in question was CD4+ T cells sorted from blood, obtained between weeks 49 and 50, from a patient treated with tofacitinib. The receptor was derived from a human donor with alopecia areata. The rearrangement joins TRBV4-1 to TRBJ2-5; D is uncertain. For the CDR3, the DNA is TGCGCCAGCAGCCGACCCCAAGAGACCCAGTACTTC. This encodes CASSRPQETQYF.